The 20 T cell receptor beta chains below all came from one sample that was sequenced in a study of T cells in Graves' hyperthyroidism and ophthalmopathy. Researchers took RNA transcripts and amplified the TCR beta CDR3 regions from them. First-round RT-PCR of the TCR CDR3 relied on the HTBI primer set. TCRdb ran MiXCR on the multiplex PCR reads and lists one entry per CDR3 protein. This sample has 490,000 or so distinct CDR3 sequences, with around 20% found just once. Input material: blood. The receptors originated from a man aged 35-49 years with Graves' ophthalmopathy.

This clonotype was seen repeatedly, ten times or more. The chain employs TRBV28 and TRBJ2-6; D remains ambiguous. The CDR3 runs to 16 residues. Germline V lookup: CDR1 MDHEN, CDR2 SYDVKM. Trimming cost V 5 bases and J 0 bases, with 11 bases left between them. This CDR3 is CASSPLMGSGANVLTF. Here the CDR3 DNA reads TGTGCCAGCAGTCCGCTGATGGGCTCTGGGGCCAACGTCCTGACTTTC.

In regard to this clonotype: Just one base apart from a much larger clone, this may be a read error. The chain has TRBV12-3 or TRBV12-4 and TRBJ2-5, with D possibly TRBD2 on 5 matching bases. The CDR3 is made up of 14 amino acids. The CDR3 spells CASKEGGLQETQCF. CDR3 DNA sequence: TGTGCCAGCAAAGAGGGCGGACTTCAAGAGACCCAGTGCTTC.

This clonotype was seen more than once but under ten times. This chain joins TRBV11-3 and TRBJ2-2; no firm D call. V was clipped by 1 base and J by 5 bases, with 8 bases between them. The CDR3 covers 14 residues. Germline V CDR1 and CDR2: SGHNT, YENEEA. CDR3 amino acids: CASSLGSWTGELFF. The CDR3 bases are TGTGCCAGCAGCTTAGGGAGTTGGACCGGGGAGCTGTTTTTT.

This clonotype has a count of ten or more. The chain links TRBV20-1 to TRBJ2-2, with 12 bases aligning to TRBD2. This CDR3 is 14 amino acids long. V trimming: 1 base; J trimming: 8 bases; junction bases outside the gene matches: 2. Germline-derived CDR1 and CDR2 are DFQATT and SNEGSKA (reference sequence). DNA of the CDR3: TGCAGTGCTAGAGGACTAGCGGGAGTGGGGGAGCTGTTTTTT. This sequence encodes CSARGLAGVGELFF.

J is TRBJ1-3 and V is TRBV6-1; D perhaps matches TRBD1 (6 bases). In germline, CDR1 is MNHNS, CDR2 SASEGT. This CDR3 comprises 14 residues. Deletions cut 6 bases from V and 5 bases from J, with 14 bases between. The CDR3 DNA reads as TGTGCCAGCAGACAGGGAGGTGATCGAAACACCATATATTTT. Translating gives CASRQGGDRNTIYF.

This clonotype occurred a few times. The rearrangement joins TRBV9 to TRBJ1-3; no definite D call. Germline loops: CDR1 SGDLS, CDR2 YYNGEE. There are 16 residues in the CDR3. Trimming stripped 1 base from V and 1 base from J, with 12 bases between. CDR3 sequence reads: CASSVTYRGSGNTIYF. The CDR3 bases are TGTGCCAGCAGCGTAACGTATCGAGGTTCTGGAAACACCATATATTTT.

This clonotype was recorded a few times. The chain has TRBV28 and TRBJ2-2; D possibly corresponds to TRBD2 (7 bases). The CDR3 is 15 amino acids. Trimming cost V 7 bases and J 1 base, with 13 bases left between them. Germline CDR1 reads MDHEN; CDR2 reads SYDVKM. This chain's CDR3 is CASIGGGQNTGELFF. CDR3 DNA: TGTGCCAGCATAGGGGGAGGGCAGAACACCGGGGAGCTGTTTTTT.

In this sample, this clonotype turned up many times. The V call is TRBV5-1, the J call TRBJ2-3; D is undetermined. The germline V gene has CDR1 SGHRS and CDR2 YFSETQ. V lost 4 bases to trimming and J lost 2 bases, with 11 bases between them. The CDR3 sequence is 14 residues long. The DNA for the CDR3 is TGCGCCAGCAGCGGGGTCCACCTCACAGATACGCAGTATTTT. Its protein is CASSGVHLTDTQYF.

This clonotype was seen a few times. This chain connects TRBV19 to TRBJ2-1; 9 nucleotides line up with TRBD2. The CDR3 has 16 residues. Losses at the gene ends were 7 bases for V and 5 bases for J; bases not matched to a gene: 12. The V gene's germline CDR1 is LNHDA and CDR2 SQIVND (reference sequence). CDR3 in amino acids: CASKVISGSGDNEQFF. CDR3 DNA: TGTGCCAGTAAGGTTATTAGCGGGAGTGGCGACAATGAGCAGTTCTTC.

Written as DNA, the CDR3 is TGTGCCAGCAGGGGGACAGGGGGCTTGGGTCAGCCCCAGCATTTT. Translating it yields CASRGTGGLGQPQHF. This chain connects TRBV27 to TRBJ1-5; 12 positions agree with TRBD1. V was pared by 6 bases and J by 6 bases, with 6 bases of the junction left unmatched. The CDR3 consists of 15 residues. Per germline, CDR1 MNHEY and CDR2 SMNVEV (reference sequence).

The CDR3 reads CASSPWVAGGRNEQFF. CDR3 nucleotide sequence: TGTGCCAGCTCACCATGGGTAGCGGGGGGGCGAAATGAGCAGTTCTTC. The gene calls are TRBV18 and TRBJ2-1; 11 positions match TRBD2. After removal of 2 bases from V and 7 bases from J, the junction contained 7 bases not matched to a gene. CDR3 size: 16 residues. Germline V gene lookup returns CDR1 KGHSH and CDR2 LQKENI.

This clonotype showed up just a few times. The rearrangement uses TRBV6-5 and TRBJ2-7; no firm D call. Germline lookup yields CDR1 MNHEY and CDR2 SVGAGI. This CDR3 is 13 amino acids long. V was shortened by 5 bases and J by 0 bases, with 8 bases between the two germline ends. CDR3 sequence: CASSESSSYEQYF. The CDR3 DNA sequence: TGTGCCAGCAGTGAGTCGAGCTCCTACGAGCAGTACTTC.

This clonotype occurred a few times. The CDR3 sequence: CSARDGGRGPSEAFF. The CDR3 DNA follows: TGCAGTGCTAGAGATGGCGGCAGGGGGCCGAGTGAAGCTTTCTTT. The chain employs TRBV20-1 and TRBJ1-1; 8 bases map to TRBD1. Trimming at V came to 0 bases and at J to 7 bases, leaving 10 bases not matched to a gene. Germline CDR1 is DFQATT and CDR2 is SNEGSKA (reference sequence). The CDR3 extends over 15 amino acids.

The rearrangement links TRBV7-9 to TRBJ2-2; TRBD1 might be the D (5 bases). CDR1 is SEHNR and CDR2 is FQNEAQ in the germline V gene (reference sequence). The length of the CDR3 is 16 residues. V was cut by 6 bases and J by 0 bases, with 14 bases left in between. CDR3 nucleotide sequence: TGTGCCAGCAGTTTCCAAACAGGCCCGAACACCGGGGAGCTGTTTTTT. This gives the protein CASSFQTGPNTGELFF. Full variable domain (outside the CDR3, taken from reference TRBV7-9 and TRBJ2-2): DTGVSQNPRHKITKRGQNVTFRCDPISEHNRLYWYRQTLGQGPEFLTYFQNEAQLEKSRLLSDRFSAERPKGSFSTLEIQRTEQGDSAMYLCASSFQTGPNTGELFFGEGSRLTVL.

This clonotype has a count of ten or more. The chain combines TRBV7-2 with TRBJ2-1; no firm D call. Between the trimmed V and J ends, which lost 2 bases and 6 bases, there was a span of 8 bases. Germline V gives CDR1 SGHTA, CDR2 FQGNSA. The CDR3 is made up of 13 amino acids. The CDR3 nucleotides are TGTGCCAGCAGCTTACAGGTCGGCAATGAGCAGTTCTTC. Its protein is CASSLQVGNEQFF.

The V call is TRBV19, the J call TRBJ1-1; D uncertain. The V gene lost 0 bases and the J gene lost 4 bases, with 12 bases spanning the gap. The CDR3 spans 15 residues. Germline CDR1 and CDR2: LNHDA and SQIVND (reference sequence). CDR3 residues: CASSIDLSRGTEAFF. The CDR3 bases are TGTGCCAGTAGTATAGATTTAAGCCGGGGCACTGAAGCTTTCTTT. The full variable domain, its missing parts supplied by reference TRBV19 and TRBJ1-1, is DGGITQSPKYLFRKEGQNVTLSCEQNLNHDAMYWYRQDPGQGLRLIYYSQIVNDFQKGDIAEGYSVSREKKESFPLTVTSAQKNPTAFYLCASSIDLSRGTEAFFGQGTRLTVV.

The table lists this clonotype with a count of one. The junction and the germline gene differ at one end; a read error may be behind it. This chain joins TRBV7-9 and TRBJ2-7, with D unresolved. Per the germline V gene, CDR1 is SEHNR and CDR2 is FQNEAQ (reference sequence). The CDR3 spans 12 residues. The CDR3 loop is CASSFSAYGQYF. The CDR3 coding sequence is TGTGCCAGCAGCTTCTCCGCCTACGGGCAGTACTTC.

V gene TRBV12-3 or TRBV12-4 combines with J gene TRBJ1-2, with D maybe TRBD1 (5 bases). The CDR3 runs to 12 residues. V gave up 6 bases and J gave up 2 bases, with 7 bases separating them. The CDR3: CASRGENYGYTF. Written as DNA, the CDR3 is TGTGCCAGCAGGGGGGAGAACTATGGCTACACCTTC.

This clonotype was observed at least ten times. V and J are TRBV28 and TRBJ2-7; D unresolved. From germline, CDR1 is MDHEN and CDR2 SYDVKM. This CDR3 contains 14 residues. V was cut by 6 bases and J by 0 bases, with 12 bases left in between. This chain's CDR3 is CASSRSFSSYEQYF. CDR3 DNA: TGTGCCAGCAGCCGAAGTTTCTCCTCCTACGAGCAGTACTTC.

DNA of the CDR3: TGTGCCAGCAGCTTGATTAACCCACCCACCGGGGAGCTGTTTTTT. Amino acids: CASSLINPPTGELFF. This chain joins TRBV7-2 and TRBJ2-2; D unclear. CDR3 length: 15 amino acids. Trimming stripped 3 bases from V and 4 bases from J, with 12 bases between. Germline lookup yields CDR1 SGHTA and CDR2 FQGNSA. Based on the CDR3 plus reference TRBV7-2 and TRBJ2-2, the full variable domain is GAGVSQSPSNKVTEKGKDVELRCDPISGHTALYWYRQSLGQGLEFLIYFQGNSAPDKSGLPSDRFSAERTGGSVSTLTIQRTQQEDSAVYLCASSLINPPTGELFFGEGSRLTVL.